This TCR beta chain emerged from a study of cytomegalovirus exposure and HLA in healthy donors (dated by TCRdb to 2016 to 2017). Context from the whole study: An earlier analysis of roughly 610 of the donors reported 276 Gb of sequence data and 95 million to 130 million unique TCR beta sequences obtained from around 190 million T cells. Typing coverage varied by locus: about 620-630 donors for A, B, C, DRB1 and DQB1; approximately 500 for DQA1; approximately 610 for DPA1; fewer than 480 for DPB1. Among approximately 370 genotyped donors of the cohort, an average of about 240,000 unique TCR beta nucleotide sequences was sequenced per donor, of which 15% to 20% were non-productive. All discovery cohort repertoires had been generated using a single sequencing platform. Rather than drawing on any new phenotypic data, the later analysis identified candidate immune exposures from TCR beta sequences and the way those sequences occurred across donors. Donor age, sex, ethnicity and CMV serostatus were compiled alongside the repertoire data. A few DR-DQ haplotypes were treated as single units for association and clustering because of strong linkage in the cohort. Of the roughly 400 genotyped donors, about 80% fell in the genetic ancestry cluster associated with self-reported Caucasian donors. In a later analysis, previously published TCR beta repertoires from 666 donors were re-analyzed and high-resolution HLA genotyping was added so that TCR occurrence patterns could be studied. A later genetic analysis used genome-wide SNP genotypes for about three fifths of the 666 donors, treating that subset as a discovery cohort. In an earlier analysis of around 540 of the donors, high-throughput TCR beta sequencing was used to judge whether each TCR beta V gene segment behaved as functional or pseudogenic. To predict cytomegalovirus infection status, the study combined high-throughput TCR immunosequencing, statistical association of individual TCRs with disease status, and machine learning. HLA typing included class I and class II loci at four-digit resolution. The study used immunosequencing to profile the T cell repertoires of approximately 690 subjects and linked those repertoires to cytomegalovirus serostatus. The study aimed to test whether cataloging public T cell receptors could reveal signatures of past pathogen exposure. Along with the roughly 700-subject first cohort, a separate validation cohort of over 90 different subjects was used. An early release that covered fewer than 750 HLA-typed donors contained approximately 320 gigabases of sequencing data and some 87 million unique TCR sequences. General findings and caveats noted by the study authors: Presence/absence analyses assumed roughly uniform sequencing depth across donors, an assumption that may not hold. Because HLA typing was unavailable for some donors at each locus, only the typed subset was used in association tests. Some IMGT-functional V segments, including TRBV6-2 and TRBV6-3, could not be distinguished by the 87-base-pair reads and were therefore excluded. According to a later analysis, most CMV-associated TCR beta chains appeared to be HLA-restricted, and the HLA associations seemed to be driven largely by CMV exposure. Correlated functional status among segregating V segments might reflect linkage disequilibrium, but an unknown experimental factor could not be ruled out. A later analysis reported that several top co-occurrence clusters appeared linked to parvovirus B19, influenza, CMV and Epstein-Barr virus. Most TCR sequences were observed very rarely across donors, whereas some public TCRs were present in many individuals. The authors suggested that the approach could potentially be extended to other disease states and immunological phenotypes. Strong co-occurrence of HLA alleles, especially DR and DQ, made assigning TCR associations to individual alleles difficult. A cluster of highly shared sequence variants was judged likely to be a technical artifact of the sequencing pipeline. Because counts were too low, 15 to 20 rarely observed V segments, including chromosome 9 orphons, were excluded from the earlier analysis of 587 of the donors. Cytomegalovirus status was reported to be diagnosed by the classifier with high specificity and sensitivity in both the original and validation cohorts. A later analysis associated 16,951 TCR beta sequences with specific HLA alleles at a false discovery rate of 0.05. The only immune exposure information available for the cohort was CMV serostatus. A few of the identified cytomegalovirus-associated TCR beta chains were confirmed in vitro to be specific for cytomegalovirus antigens. In this cohort, only TCR beta chains were sequenced, and detectable features were limited by the absence of alpha or paired-chain data. A later analysis found that HLA-associated TCR beta chains were more clonally expanded and had lower generation probabilities than equally common non-associated chains. A total of 150 to 200 TCR beta chains were listed by the study as associated with cytomegalovirus. A further reported finding was that TCR beta sequences accurately predicted the HLA-A and HLA-B alleles for most subjects in the first cohort. In a later analysis, the rate of TCR association differed among HLA loci, with DRB1 alleles having the most associated TCRs and HLA-C alleles having the fewest. In an earlier analysis of some 640 of the donors, most TCR beta V segments were observed in productive rearrangements about 87% or about 30% of the time, broadly matching IMGT annotations. In a later genetic analysis, a missense DCLRE1C variant was associated with V-gene and J-gene trimming of TCR beta chains, and the association was replicated in an independent cohort. Compared with the roughly 710-donor mean, donors in an Asian-associated ancestry cluster had fewer N-insertions in productive TCRs, according to a later genetic analysis.

The CDR3, from cysteine to phenylalanine, totals 15 residues. Only the CDR3 DNA is retained, 45 bases long and in frame from the first base. Unmatched junction bases come to 6, with V trimmed by 2 bases and J by 4 bases. CDR1 SGHNT and CDR2 YYREEE are derived from the germline V gene (reference sequence). The cohort consisted of 650 to 850 healthy bone marrow donors. All cohort members were sampled while nominally healthy, although unrecorded immune exposures were likely present. The donor tested CMV seropositive, placing the donor among the 289 seropositive members of the cohort. Each donor provided a peripheral blood sample, and peripheral blood mononuclear cells were used for TCR beta sequencing. The Qiagen DNeasy Blood Extraction Kit was used to extract genomic DNA from the blood cell samples. As regards this clone: What this receptor recognizes is not known. It has no much larger one-base neighbor in the sample; base qualities were not kept.

Libraries came from the immunoSEQ multiplex PCR assay. For the multiplex PCR, a mixture combining 60 forward primers for TCR Vbeta segments and 13 reverse primers for TCR Jbeta segments was used. The CDR3 region of rearranged TCR beta genes was amplified from genomic DNA with a multiplex PCR assay. The Illumina HiSeq System was used to sequence the amplified TCR beta libraries as 87-base-pair reads. Per the source publication's procedure: Across the roughly 700 repertoires, a later analysis counted about 81 million unique TCR beta chains, some 11 million of which were shared by at least two donors. Raw reads were error-corrected and collapsed into unique sequences with a nearest-neighbor algorithm that merged closely related sequences to remove PCR and sequencing errors. To assign V, D and J gene segments, CDR3 sequences were aligned to IMGT reference sequences. Each retained sequence needed at least a six-nucleotide match to both a V gene segment and a J gene segment. A rearrangement was called productive if the CDR3 had no stop codons and remained in frame with V and J, and every other rearrangement was called non-productive. Following IMGT convention, CDR3 was defined as the stretch from the second conserved V-encoded cysteine to the conserved J-encoded phenylalanine. Sequences without an unambiguous match to a single V gene segment were excluded from the earlier analysis of about 640 of the donors. In an earlier analysis of several hundred of the donors, a V segment was called functional when productive rearrangements were above 56.7%, and segregating when the standard deviation between donors exceeded 5%. To diagnose cytomegalovirus status from the catalog of TCR beta chain sequences, a statistical classification framework was built. V and J gene assignment, in a later analysis, came from comparing TCR nucleotide sequences with IMGT/GENE-DB human TR gene sequences. The TCRdist pipeline was used in a later analysis to assign CDR3 sequences and most-parsimonious VDJ recombination scenarios. In a later analysis, each TCR beta chain was defined by its CDR3 amino acid sequence together with its V-gene family, and reads lacking a unique V-gene family were excluded. In a later analysis, some 600 highly shared, low-generation-probability nucleotide sequences were removed to address suspected cross-contamination and a sequencing artifact. A later analysis calculated a clonal expansion index for each public chain from normalized within-repertoire ranks of inferred template counts. A later analysis computed generation probabilities with a VDJ recombination model fitted to out-of-frame rearrangements, and checked the results against IGoR. Hypergeometric tests were used in a later analysis to score TCR-TCR, TCR-HLA and TCR-CMV co-occurrence, with a repertoire-size bias correction applied to the TCR pairs. A later analysis estimated false discovery rates by permuting HLA or CMV assignments 20 times. In a later analysis, co-occurring TCRs were grouped using DBSCAN, and TCRdist sequence similarity was added for clustering within HLA-allele-positive subsets. For co-occurrence clustering, repertoires with fewer than 30,000 or more than 120,000 public chains were excluded, along with about five repertoires with anomalous nucleotide sharing. The clones in this table, taken by TCRdb from immuneACCESS, are in-frame only. Not every clone is retained; where verified, under half of the shortfall comes from an unresolved V gene, and the cause of the rest is unknown. D and trimming come from the DNA, and the V and J calls and clone size come from that table. This sample comprises 110,000 or so clones, about an eighth of them detected only once. The ten most abundant clones make up approximately 15% of the sample.

This TCR derives from a man aged 35 to 55 in good health and CMV-seropositive. The chain couples TRBV5-4 to TRBJ2-1, and TRBD2 aligns with 7 junction nucleotides. Specimen: PBMCs. This receptor carries the CDR3 CASSLGLAAYNEQFF. The DNA is as follows: TGTGCCAGCAGCTTAGGCCTAGCGGCGTACAATGAGCAGTTCTTC.